The rows below give T cell receptor beta chains drawn from one sample of a study of blood T cell repertoires in COVID-19. Measured with immunoSEQ multiplex PCR; TCRdb has only the in-frame clones, and not every one. The sample has 200,000 to 300,000 clones; 75% to 85% are singletons. Source material: peripheral blood. These receptors came from a woman aged 60 to 75 with active or convalescent COVID-19. The CDR3 runs from the conserved cysteine through the conserved F or W. Fields, in order: CDR3 length, clone size, D gene, J gene, V gene, CDR3 protein, CDR3 DNA. The D gene is left open where the match is weak. Some rows have no size entry. The others give once, few or many, or a class for an expanded clone.

CDR3 length: 18
clone size: -
D gene: TRBD2
J gene: TRBJ2-2
V gene: TRBV25-1
CDR3 protein: CASSESLAGGRYTGELFF
CDR3 DNA: TGTGCCAGCAGTGAAAGTCTAGCGGGGGGGCGATACACCGGGGAGCTGTTTTTT

CDR3 length: 13
clone size: -
D gene: -
J gene: TRBJ1-1
V gene: TRBV7-3
CDR3 protein: CASSSSREAEAFF
CDR3 DNA: TGTGCCAGCAGCTCCTCCAGGGAGGCTGAAGCTTTCTTT

CDR3 length: 13
clone size: -
D gene: -
J gene: TRBJ1-4
V gene: TRBV12-3/TRBV12-4
CDR3 protein: CASSREVGEKLFF
CDR3 DNA: TGTGCCAGCAGCCGGGAGGTGGGCGAAAAACTGTTTTTT

CDR3 length: 13
clone size: -
D gene: TRBD2
J gene: TRBJ2-7
V gene: TRBV3-1/TRBV3-2
CDR3 protein: CASSPSGGNEQYF
CDR3 DNA: TGTGCCAGCAGCCCCAGCGGGGGGAACGAGCAGTACTTC

CDR3 length: 17
clone size: -
D gene: -
J gene: TRBJ1-3
V gene: TRBV30
CDR3 protein: CAWSVILSVTSGNTIYF
CDR3 DNA: TGTGCCTGGAGTGTAATTTTGAGCGTAACCTCTGGAAACACCATATATTTT

CDR3 length: 16
clone size: -
D gene: -
J gene: TRBJ2-2
V gene: TRBV5-1
CDR3 protein: CASSLGSSGGTGELFF
CDR3 DNA: TGCGCCAGCAGCTTGGGGAGCAGCGGCGGCACCGGGGAGCTGTTTTTT

CDR3 length: 14
clone size: -
D gene: -
J gene: TRBJ2-7
V gene: TRBV5-1
CDR3 protein: CASSRRLDSYEQYF
CDR3 DNA: TGCGCCAGCAGCCGCAGACTAGACTCCTACGAGCAGTACTTC

CDR3 length: 16
clone size: few
D gene: -
J gene: TRBJ1-1
V gene: TRBV4-1
CDR3 protein: CASSPMGAAVNTEAFF
CDR3 DNA: TGCGCCAGCAGCCCCATGGGGGCGGCCGTGAACACTGAAGCTTTCTTT

CDR3 length: 17
clone size: -
D gene: TRBD1
J gene: TRBJ2-6
V gene: TRBV7-9
CDR3 protein: CASSNDRGAAGANVLTF
CDR3 DNA: TGTGCCAGCAGCAACGACAGGGGCGCGGCTGGGGCCAACGTCCTGACTTTC

CDR3 length: 15
clone size: once
D gene: TRBD1
J gene: TRBJ1-5
V gene: TRBV18
CDR3 protein: CASSDGTGGSQPQHF
CDR3 DNA: TGTGCCAGCTCAGATGGGACAGGGGGTAGTCAGCCCCAGCATTTT

CDR3 length: 14
clone size: many
D gene: TRBD1
J gene: TRBJ2-3
V gene: TRBV6-5
CDR3 protein: CASSSGTGADTQYF
CDR3 DNA: TGTGCCAGCAGCTCCGGGACAGGAGCAGATACGCAGTATTTT

CDR3 length: 15
clone size: -
D gene: -
J gene: TRBJ2-7
V gene: TRBV7-8
CDR3 protein: CASSPWGQGPYEQYF
CDR3 DNA: TGTGCCAGCAGCCCATGGGGCCAGGGTCCCTACGAGCAGTACTTC

CDR3 length: 14
clone size: -
D gene: -
J gene: TRBJ2-3
V gene: TRBV9
CDR3 protein: CASSVTGWADTQYF
CDR3 DNA: TGTGCCAGCAGCGTAACGGGGTGGGCAGATACGCAGTATTTT

CDR3 length: 14
clone size: -
D gene: TRBD1
J gene: TRBJ2-2
V gene: TRBV30
CDR3 protein: CAWQGQGNTGELFF
CDR3 DNA: TGTGCCTGGCAAGGACAGGGGAACACCGGGGAGCTGTTTTTT

CDR3 length: 18
clone size: -
D gene: TRBD1
J gene: TRBJ2-6
V gene: TRBV7-8
CDR3 protein: CASSDPQGSSSGANVLTF
CDR3 DNA: TGTGCCAGCAGCGACCCACAGGGGTCGAGCTCTGGGGCCAACGTCCTGACTTTC

CDR3 length: 18
clone size: -
D gene: TRBD1
J gene: TRBJ1-6
V gene: TRBV5-6
CDR3 protein: CASSLDRGFWSYNSPLHF
CDR3 DNA: TGTGCCAGCAGCTTGGACAGGGGGTTTTGGTCCTATAATTCACCCCTCCACTTT

CDR3 length: 16
clone size: -
D gene: TRBD2
J gene: TRBJ2-6
V gene: TRBV9
CDR3 protein: CASSGPGGSGANVLTF
CDR3 DNA: TGTGCCAGCAGCGGTCCGGGGGGATCTGGGGCCAACGTCCTGACTTTC

CDR3 length: 14
clone size: -
D gene: TRBD1
J gene: TRBJ1-2
V gene: TRBV4-3
CDR3 protein: CASSRDDRVYGYTF
CDR3 DNA: TGCGCCAGCAGCCGAGACGACAGGGTCTATGGCTACACCTTC

CDR3 length: 15
clone size: -
D gene: TRBD1
J gene: TRBJ1-3
V gene: TRBV7-9
CDR3 protein: CASSLVGTVGNTIYF
CDR3 DNA: TGTGCCAGCAGCTTAGTCGGGACAGTGGGAAACACCATATATTTT

CDR3 length: 13
clone size: -
D gene: -
J gene: TRBJ1-1
V gene: TRBV3-1/TRBV3-2
CDR3 protein: CASSQVGGTEAFF
CDR3 DNA: TGTGCCAGCAGCCAAGTAGGGGGCACTGAAGCTTTCTTT

CDR3 length: 15
clone size: -
D gene: -
J gene: TRBJ1-4
V gene: TRBV19
CDR3 protein: CASSRRGRVGEKLFF
CDR3 DNA: TGTGCCAGTAGCCGGAGGGGCAGGGTGGGTGAAAAACTGTTTTTT

CDR3 length: 16
clone size: -
D gene: TRBD1
J gene: TRBJ1-3
V gene: TRBV5-1
CDR3 protein: CASSRRQGPSGNTIYF
CDR3 DNA: TGCGCCAGCAGTAGGAGACAGGGGCCCTCTGGAAACACCATATATTTT

CDR3 length: 15
clone size: -
D gene: TRBD1
J gene: TRBJ1-1
V gene: TRBV12-5
CDR3 protein: CASGPGDRRNTEAFF
CDR3 DNA: TGTGCTAGTGGTCCGGGGGACAGGAGGAACACTGAAGCTTTCTTT

CDR3 length: 13
clone size: -
D gene: -
J gene: TRBJ1-1
V gene: TRBV10-2
CDR3 protein: CASSEAQDTEAFF
CDR3 DNA: TGCGCCAGCAGTGAGGCCCAGGACACTGAAGCTTTCTTT

CDR3 length: 16
clone size: -
D gene: -
J gene: TRBJ1-3
V gene: TRBV18
CDR3 protein: CASSPSDRSSGNTIYF
CDR3 DNA: TGTGCCAGCTCACCCTCCGACCGGAGCTCTGGAAACACCATATATTTT

CDR3 length: 15
clone size: -
D gene: TRBD1
J gene: TRBJ2-5
V gene: TRBV5-1
CDR3 protein: CASRSGQGLQETQYF
CDR3 DNA: TGCGCCAGCAGATCCGGACAGGGGCTCCAAGAGACCCAGTACTTC

CDR3 length: 16
clone size: -
D gene: TRBD2
J gene: TRBJ2-2
V gene: TRBV5-1
CDR3 protein: CASSQTSGRGTGELFF
CDR3 DNA: TGCGCCAGCAGCCAGACTAGCGGGCGGGGGACCGGGGAGCTGTTTTTT

CDR3 length: 13
clone size: -
D gene: -
J gene: TRBJ2-1
V gene: TRBV5-1
CDR3 protein: CASSLVQYNEQFF
CDR3 DNA: TGCGCCAGCAGCTTGGTTCAGTACAATGAGCAGTTCTTC

CDR3 length: 14
clone size: -
D gene: -
J gene: TRBJ2-5
V gene: TRBV13
CDR3 protein: CASSLGGGRETQYF
CDR3 DNA: TGTGCCAGCAGCTTAGGGGGGGGGCGAGAGACCCAGTACTTC

CDR3 length: 15
clone size: few
D gene: -
J gene: TRBJ1-4
V gene: TRBV7-2
CDR3 protein: CASSLAWGGGEKLFF
CDR3 DNA: TGTGCCAGCAGCTTAGCATGGGGAGGGGGTGAAAAACTGTTTTTT

CDR3 length: 14
clone size: -
D gene: -
J gene: TRBJ2-2
V gene: TRBV6-6
CDR3 protein: CASRLPEGAGELFF
CDR3 DNA: TGTGCCAGCAGACTCCCAGAGGGAGCCGGGGAGCTGTTTTTT

CDR3 length: 15
clone size: -
D gene: -
J gene: TRBJ1-6
V gene: TRBV7-8
CDR3 protein: CASSLAPGVGSPLHF
CDR3 DNA: TGTGCCAGCAGCTTAGCACCAGGGGTTGGTTCACCCCTCCACTTT

CDR3 length: 14
clone size: -
D gene: TRBD1
J gene: TRBJ1-4
V gene: TRBV7-9
CDR3 protein: CASSAGTGGRKLFF
CDR3 DNA: TGTGCCAGCAGCGCCGGGACAGGGGGCCGAAAACTGTTTTTT

CDR3 length: 13
clone size: -
D gene: -
J gene: TRBJ1-1
V gene: TRBV29-1
CDR3 protein: CSVEVGGGTEAFF
CDR3 DNA: TGCAGCGTTGAAGTGGGGGGAGGCACTGAAGCTTTCTTT

CDR3 length: 13
clone size: -
D gene: -
J gene: TRBJ2-7
V gene: TRBV6-5
CDR3 protein: CASRLTAAYEQYF
CDR3 DNA: TGTGCCAGCAGGCTTACTGCGGCCTACGAGCAGTACTTC

CDR3 length: 14
clone size: -
D gene: TRBD1
J gene: TRBJ2-4
V gene: TRBV19
CDR3 protein: CASSPRTGTNIQYF
CDR3 DNA: TGTGCCAGTAGTCCTAGGACAGGAACGAACATTCAGTACTTC

CDR3 length: 14
clone size: -
D gene: -
J gene: TRBJ2-4
V gene: TRBV9
CDR3 protein: CASSSDRGKNIQYF
CDR3 DNA: TGTGCCAGCAGCTCGGACAGAGGCAAAAACATTCAGTACTTC

CDR3 length: 16
clone size: few
D gene: TRBD1
J gene: TRBJ1-1
V gene: TRBV3-1/TRBV3-2
CDR3 protein: CASSQEGTGPSPEAFF
CDR3 DNA: TGTGCCAGCAGCCAAGAAGGGACAGGGCCTTCCCCTGAAGCTTTCTTT

CDR3 length: 16
clone size: once
D gene: -
J gene: TRBJ1-3
V gene: TRBV9
CDR3 protein: CASSPRQASSGNTIYF
CDR3 DNA: TGTGCCAGCAGCCCCAGACAGGCAAGCTCTGGAAACACCATATATTTT

CDR3 length: 16
clone size: -
D gene: -
J gene: TRBJ2-1
V gene: TRBV18
CDR3 protein: CASSSRVATGYNEQFF
CDR3 DNA: TGTGCCAGCTCATCAAGAGTAGCGACGGGATACAATGAGCAGTTCTTC

CDR3 length: 15
clone size: -
D gene: -
J gene: TRBJ1-2
V gene: TRBV18
CDR3 protein: CASSPKIGLLYGYTF
CDR3 DNA: TGTGCCAGCTCACCAAAAATAGGACTACTCTATGGCTACACCTTC

CDR3 length: 14
clone size: -
D gene: TRBD2
J gene: TRBJ2-7
V gene: TRBV3-1/TRBV3-2
CDR3 protein: CASSPPSGTYEQYF
CDR3 DNA: TGTGCCAGCAGCCCACCTAGCGGAACCTACGAGCAGTACTTC

CDR3 length: 18
clone size: -
D gene: -
J gene: TRBJ1-6
V gene: TRBV6-1
CDR3 protein: CASSEGYSAGVGNSPLHF
CDR3 DNA: TGTGCCAGCAGTGAAGGGTACTCGGCAGGGGTGGGTAATTCACCCCTCCACTTT

CDR3 length: 15
clone size: -
D gene: TRBD1
J gene: TRBJ1-2
V gene: TRBV6-5
CDR3 protein: CASRTGTGVGYGYTF
CDR3 DNA: TGTGCCAGCCGTACCGGGACAGGGGTCGGTTATGGCTACACCTTC

CDR3 length: 16
clone size: -
D gene: TRBD2
J gene: TRBJ2-3
V gene: TRBV7-9
CDR3 protein: CASSLWGGSSTDTQYF
CDR3 DNA: TGTGCCAGCAGCTTATGGGGGGGAAGTAGCACAGATACGCAGTATTTT

CDR3 length: 16
clone size: -
D gene: -
J gene: TRBJ1-3
V gene: TRBV11-2
CDR3 protein: CASSLVSVSSGNTIYF
CDR3 DNA: TGTGCCAGCAGCTTAGTGTCCGTCAGCTCTGGAAACACCATATATTTT

CDR3 length: 16
clone size: -
D gene: TRBD2
J gene: TRBJ2-1
V gene: TRBV6-4
CDR3 protein: CASSPRGAGGPAEQFF
CDR3 DNA: TGTGCCAGCAGTCCCCGCGGAGCGGGGGGCCCGGCCGAGCAGTTCTTC

CDR3 length: 11
clone size: once
D gene: -
J gene: TRBJ2-1
V gene: TRBV24-1
CDR3 protein: CATSAAGEQFF
CDR3 DNA: TGTGCCACCAGTGCGGCGGGTGAGCAGTTCTTC

CDR3 length: 15
clone size: once
D gene: TRBD2
J gene: TRBJ2-1
V gene: TRBV7-7
CDR3 protein: CASSPGTSGGVEQFF
CDR3 DNA: TGTGCCAGCAGCCCCGGGACTAGCGGGGGGGTTGAGCAGTTCTTC

CDR3 length: 13
clone size: few
D gene: -
J gene: TRBJ1-2
V gene: TRBV6-1
CDR3 protein: CASSEVANYGYTF
CDR3 DNA: TGTGCCAGCAGTGAAGTAGCTAACTATGGCTACACCTTC

CDR3 length: 18
clone size: -
D gene: TRBD1
J gene: TRBJ2-2
V gene: TRBV14
CDR3 protein: CASSQGTDPRIRTGELFF
CDR3 DNA: TGTGCCAGCAGCCAGGGGACAGACCCAAGGATCCGGACCGGGGAGCTGTTTTTT

CDR3 length: 15
clone size: few
D gene: TRBD1
J gene: TRBJ1-5
V gene: TRBV12-5
CDR3 protein: CASGLVQGGNQPQHF
CDR3 DNA: TGTGCTAGTGGTTTGGTACAGGGGGGCAATCAGCCCCAGCATTTT

CDR3 length: 13
clone size: -
D gene: -
J gene: TRBJ2-2
V gene: TRBV5-5
CDR3 protein: CASSRLVAGELFF
CDR3 DNA: TGTGCCAGCAGCAGACTAGTCGCCGGGGAGCTGTTTTTT

CDR3 length: 17
clone size: -
D gene: TRBD2
J gene: TRBJ2-3
V gene: TRBV7-2
CDR3 protein: CASSPTTSGGRGFRQYF
CDR3 DNA: TGTGCCAGCAGCCCGACTACTAGCGGGGGGCGAGGATTCCGGCAGTATTTT

CDR3 length: 12
clone size: -
D gene: TRBD1
J gene: TRBJ1-1
V gene: TRBV5-4
CDR3 protein: CASSQGAPEAFF
CDR3 DNA: TGTGCCAGCAGCCAGGGGGCCCCTGAAGCTTTCTTT